These 14 T cell receptor beta chains were sequenced from one sample in a study of shared clonotypes between healthy human individuals. Here immunoSEQ multiplex PCR was the method, and the copy in TCRdb shows in-frame clones only, minus some. Of about 2.3 million clones in the sample, more than 85% were seen once. Sequencing used naive CD4+ T cells from PBMCs. Documented subset: CD45RA+ positively selected. These receptors originate from a man younger than 30 in good health. Some clones in this sample may be carry-over from other donors' samples.

The chain uses TRBV11-3 and TRBJ2-3; 11 nucleotides agree with TRBD2. The length of the CDR3 is 15 residues. V lost 3 bases to trimming and J lost 6 bases; unmatched junction nucleotides: 5. The germline CDR1 and CDR2 sequences are SGHNT and YENEEA. The CDR3 DNA reads as TGTGCCAGCAGCTTGGTAGCGGGAGGGAGCGATACGCAGTATTTT. Translation gives CASSLVAGGSDTQYF. The full variable domain, its missing parts supplied by reference TRBV11-3 and TRBJ2-3, is EAGVVQSPRYKIIEKKQPVAFWCNPISGHNTLYWYLQNLGQGPELLIRYENEEAVDDSQLPKDRFSAERLKGVDSTLKIQPAELGDSAVYLCASSLVAGGSDTQYFGPGTRLTVL.

The chain recombines TRBV7-2 with TRBJ2-7; 10 bases match TRBD2. This CDR3 spans 16 amino acids. Trimming at V came to 5 bases and at J to 0 bases, leaving 7 bases not matched to a gene. CDR1 is SGHTA and CDR2 is FQGNSA in the germline V gene. The CDR3 DNA reads as TGTGCCAGCAGCCCTACTAGCGGGGCGAACTCCTACGAGCAGTACTTC. Encoded protein: CASSPTSGANSYEQYF.

This clone was seen just once. The chain has TRBV4-1 and TRBJ2-7; 7 nucleotides agree with TRBD1. V was clipped by 3 bases and J by 5 bases; unmatched bases: 4. This CDR3 has 13 amino acids. Per germline, CDR1 MGHRA and CDR2 YSYEKL. Here the CDR3 DNA reads TGCGCCAGCAGCCACCGACAGGGCCACGAGCAGTACTTC. It yields the protein CASSHRQGHEQYF.

This chain joins TRBV7-2 and TRBJ1-3; TRBD1 matches 8 bases. The germline gives CDR1 SGHTA, CDR2 FQGNSA. The CDR3 covers 16 residues. With 0 bases clipped from V and 4 bases from J, the junction kept 5 bases outside the gene matches. The CDR3 here is CASSLAPRTGGNTIYF. The CDR3, as DNA: TGTGCCAGCAGCTTAGCCCCAAGGACAGGGGGAAACACCATATATTTT.

The V call is TRBV27, the J call TRBJ2-1; TRBD1 matches at 10 bases. J gave up 4 bases and V 5 bases, and 5 bases lay outside the gene matches. Germline CDR1 reads MNHEY; CDR2 reads SMNVEV (reference sequence). The CDR3 has 15 residues. The CDR3 sequence: CASSPRDRGYNEQFF. Written as DNA, the CDR3 is TGTGCCAGCAGTCCTCGGGACAGGGGTTACAATGAGCAGTTCTTC.

This clone turned up a few times. This same CDR3 is encoded by further DNA sequences in the sample. This chain connects TRBV11-2 to TRBJ1-5; D gene ambiguous. V dropped 2 bases and J dropped 0 bases, with 2 bases sitting between them. Germline V gene sequence: CDR1 SGHAT, CDR2 FQNNGV. The length of the CDR3 is 13 residues. CDR3 loop: CASSLNSNQPQHF. The CDR3, as DNA: TGTGCCAGCAGCTTAAATAGCAATCAGCCCCAGCATTTT.

V usage is TRBV18 and J usage is TRBJ1-5; no clear D. The length of the CDR3 is 15 residues. Germline V gene sequence: CDR1 KGHSH, CDR2 LQKENI. Trimming pared 1 base from V and 5 bases from J, leaving 12 bases between. For the CDR3, the DNA is TGTGCCAGCTCACCACGCAGGACGCAGGATCAGCCCCAGCATTTT. It yields the protein CASSPRRTQDQPQHF.

V and J are TRBV5-1 and TRBJ2-2, with 8 bases fitting TRBD1. Per germline, CDR1 SGHRS and CDR2 YFSETQ. The ends lost 4 bases at V and 1 base at J; junction bases unmatched: 6. The CDR3 is 16 residues long. CDR3 nucleotides: TGCGCCAGCAGCGTGACAGGGGCGGGGAACACCGGGGAGCTGTTTTTT. It translates to CASSVTGAGNTGELFF.

The rearrangement links TRBV27 to TRBJ2-5, with 8 nucleotides matching TRBD1. Germline CDR1 MNHEY, CDR2 SMNVEV (reference sequence). The CDR3 runs to 16 residues. Trimming at V came to 6 bases and at J to 1 base, leaving 10 bases not matched to a gene. The DNA for the CDR3 is TGTGCCAGCAGCTCTGCAGGGGGCGGAATCCAAGAGACCCAGTACTTC. It encodes CASSSAGGGIQETQYF.

As for this clone: Other DNA sequences in this specimen translate into the identical CDR3. V usage is TRBV7-9 and J usage is TRBJ1-2; the D gene is possibly TRBD1 (5 bases). Trimming shortened V by 4 bases and J by 2 bases, and 11 bases separated the two germline ends. Germline lookup yields CDR1 SEHNR and CDR2 FQNEAQ (reference sequence). The CDR3 sequence is 14 residues long. This CDR3 reads CASSSPGVNYGYTF. The CDR3, as DNA: TGTGCCAGCAGCTCACCGGGGGTGAACTATGGCTACACCTTC.

This chain uses TRBV6-6 with TRBJ2-1, with D unclear. The V and J ends lost 2 bases and 9 bases respectively, with 14 bases between them. This CDR3 has 14 residues. Germline lookup yields CDR1 MNHNY and CDR2 SVGAGI (reference sequence). CDR3 sequence: CASSYSKPDIEQFF. The CDR3 coding sequence is TGTGCCAGCAGTTACAGTAAGCCCGACATTGAGCAGTTCTTC.

The chain joins TRBV6-5 to TRBJ2-7, with 9 bases identical to TRBD1. V trimming: 8 bases; J trimming: 8 bases; junction bases outside the gene matches: 1. The CDR3 is 10 amino acids. Germline V lookup: CDR1 MNHEY, CDR2 SVGAGI. The CDR3 DNA follows: TGTGCCAGCCACAGGGGGCAGCAGTACTTC. Amino acids: CASHRGQQYF.

The chain joins TRBV1 to TRBJ1-5; the table's D call, TRBD1, was not checked against the DNA. TRBV1 is a documented pseudogene. CDR3 length: 16 amino acids. The CDR3 sequence is CTSSQDRQKGNQPQHF. The CDR3 nucleotides are TGCACCAGCAGCCAAGATCGGCAGAAGGGGAATCAGCCCCAGCATTTT.

The rearrangement joins TRBV7-3 to TRBJ2-2, with 7 positions matching TRBD2. The CDR3 extends over 16 amino acids. Trimming took 1 base from V and 5 from J; bases not matched to a gene: 7. The V gene's germline CDR1 is SGHTA and CDR2 FQGTGA. The DNA of the CDR3 is TGTGCCAGCAGCTTAAGGGCGGGAGTGGGAACCGGGGAGCTGTTTTTT. It yields the protein CASSLRAGVGTGELFF.